Following are 32 T cell receptor beta chains from one sample sequenced in a study of regulatory T cells in long-lasting Graves disease (dated by TCRdb to about 2021). The library was obtained by multiplex PCR. The instrument was an Illumina HiSeq 4000. To build TCR beta libraries, CDR3 regions were amplified by Arm-PCR using iRepertoire HTBI primers. TCRdb ran its own pipeline on the public reads, namely fastp trimming at Q25 and MiXCR clone calling, and kept in-frame beta chains. Each entry merges the rows of one CDR3 protein and shows their most common DNA and genes. In this sample the table shows 550,000 to 600,000 distinct CDR3 sequences, 16% of which occur a single time. Of the sample, about 12% is held by the ten largest clones. Read against the paper, the sample's time point label means: newly diagnosed GD, antithyroid drugs for less than 3 months. RNA was extracted from PBMCs in TRIzol for both TCR sequencing and RNA sequencing.

Separately, the same data were catalogued under a study of T cells in Graves' hyperthyroidism and ophthalmopathy.

The specimen was peripheral blood mononuclear cells (PBMCs), collected at new diagnosis, from a patient treated with antithyroid drugs. These receptors were obtained from a man aged 18 to 29 with Graves disease. Donor details come from another sample of the same person, matched by shared clones.

This clonotype was detected many times. The V gene is TRBV7-9, the J gene TRBJ1-5; D not resolved. V lost 3 bases and J lost 1, with 7 bases in between. The CDR3 consists of 14 residues. CDR1 and CDR2 (germline): SEHNR, FQNEAQ (reference sequence). The CDR3 region has the DNA TGTGCCAGCAGCTTCCCCGGGAGCAATCAGCCCCAGCATTTT. Protein product: CASSFPGSNQPQHF.

The chain joins TRBV3-1 to TRBJ2-5; 10 bases map to TRBD2. The trim removed 0 bases at V and 1 base at J, leaving 5 bases unmatched. CDR1 is LGHDT and CDR2 is YNNKEL in the germline V gene (reference sequence). The CDR3 spans 17 residues. The CDR3 DNA reads TGTGCCAGCAGCCAAGATTGGGCTAGCGGGAGCCAAGAGACCCAGTACTTC. This codes for CASSQDWASGSQETQYF.

As regards this clonotype: A clone one base away is much larger, so this may be a read error. V usage is TRBV12-3 or TRBV12-4 and J usage is TRBJ2-1; D remains unclear. The J call may be in error: the DNA end matches TRBJ2-5 better. This CDR3 contains 13 residues. The CDR3 region is CASGAGRRETQYF. As DNA, the CDR3 is TGTGCCAGCGGTGCCGGTCGGCGGGAGACCCAGTACTTC.

A single count supports this clonotype. The CDR3 DNA reads as TGTGCTAGTGGTTTTTCATCTTCTGGAAACACCATATATTTT. The encoded protein is CASGFSSSGNTIYF. This sequence joins TRBV12-5 and TRBJ1-3; no firm D call. CDR1 and CDR2 from the germline V gene are LGHNT and FRNRAP. V was shortened by 3 bases and J by 1 base, with 7 bases between the two germline ends. This CDR3 has 14 amino acids. The whole variable domain, filled in from reference TRBV12-5 and TRBJ1-3, reads DARVTQTPRHKVTEMGQEVTMRCQPILGHNTVFWYRQTMMQGLELLAYFRNRAPLDDSGMPKDRFSAEMPDATLATLKIQPSEPRDSAVYFCASGFSSSGNTIYFGEGSWLTVV.

Only a few counts were recorded for this clonotype. The CDR3 nucleotides are TGTGCCAGCAGTGAACTGATAGCGGGAGGCAATGAGCAGTTCTTC. Residues: CASSELIAGGNEQFF. This chain links TRBV2 with TRBJ2-1, with 10 bases lining up with TRBD2. This CDR3 contains 15 residues. Germline CDR1 and CDR2: SNHLY and FYNNEI. V was clipped by 2 bases and J by 6 bases; unmatched bases: 4.

This clonotype was detected ten times or more. The DNA for the CDR3 is TGTGCCACCAGCGGGACTAGCGGGAGGGCTTCGGAGACCCAGTACTTC. Its protein product is CATSGTSGRASETQYF. This chain uses TRBV24-1 with TRBJ2-5, with 16 bases lining up with TRBD2. In germline, CDR1 is KGHDR, CDR2 SFDVKD. The CDR3 has 16 amino acids. V was clipped by 7 bases and J by 5 bases; unmatched bases: 6.

The sample holds a few counts of this clonotype. The chain couples TRBV9 to TRBJ2-3; 10 nucleotides match TRBD1. With V trimmed by 4 bases and J by 4 bases, 6 bases remained unmatched. The CDR3 runs to 15 residues. Germline loops: CDR1 SGDLS, CDR2 YYNGEE. The CDR3 DNA follows: TGTGCCAGCAGCCCAGAGGACAGGGGGTCAGATACGCAGTATTTT. Its translation is CASSPEDRGSDTQYF.

Only a few counts were recorded for this clonotype. The J gene is TRBJ2-7, the V gene TRBV11-2; possible D gene TRBD2, 6 bases. CDR1 and CDR2 (germline): SGHAT, FQNNGV. The CDR3 has 17 amino acids. Trimming pared 0 bases from V and 2 bases from J, leaving 17 bases between. The CDR3 coding sequence is TGTGCCAGCAGCTTAGACCTTCCCGCGGGAACCCCCTACGAGCAGTACTTC. Translating it yields CASSLDLPAGTPYEQYF.

This clonotype was detected many times. V is TRBV28 and J is TRBJ2-7; TRBD1 matches 7 bases. Germline lookup yields CDR1 MDHEN and CDR2 SYDVKM. The CDR3 is 18 residues long. The junction had 18 bases not matched to a gene; V was cut back by 4 bases and J by 3 bases. The CDR3 nucleotides read TGTGCCAGCAGTTCAGAGGAATCGCGGACAGGCGTGAGCTACGAGCAGTACTTC. Translated, it gives CASSSEESRTGVSYEQYF.

This clonotype was picked up many times. V and J are TRBV20-1 and TRBJ2-1; unclear D gene. Trimming took off 2 bases at V and 0 bases at J, with 8 bases between the two ends. Per germline, CDR1 DFQATT and CDR2 SNEGSKA (reference sequence). This CDR3 comprises 14 residues. The CDR3 is CSARLPSSYNEQFF. The CDR3 bases are TGCAGTGCTAGACTACCCAGCTCCTACAATGAGCAGTTCTTC.

This clonotype has at least ten counts. This chain links TRBV11-1 with TRBJ1-1; D ambiguous. Deletions cut 5 bases from V and 1 base from J, with 14 bases between. This CDR3 spans 15 amino acids. Looked up from germline, CDR1 is SGHAT and CDR2 is FQDESV (reference sequence). The CDR3, as DNA: TGTGCCAGCAGCCTCAGGAGTGGAACGAACACTGAAGCTTTCTTT. It specifies CASSLRSGTNTEAFF.

This clonotype was counted a few times. J is TRBJ2-7 and V is TRBV27; 8 bases line up with TRBD2. Germline V lookup: CDR1 MNHEY, CDR2 SMNVEV (reference sequence). V lost 3 bases, J lost 3 bases, and 10 bases stayed unmatched. This CDR3 has 16 amino acids. CDR3: CASSLSGGRNLYEQYF. DNA of the CDR3: TGTGCCAGCAGTTTGAGCGGGGGACGGAATCTCTACGAGCAGTACTTC.

This clonotype occurred many times. V gene TRBV12-3 or TRBV12-4 combines with J gene TRBJ2-1, with TRBD2 matching 8 bases. V trimming: 2 bases; J trimming: 6 bases; junction bases outside the gene matches: 3. This CDR3 is built from 14 residues. The CDR3 reads CASSLSGSINEQFF. The CDR3 DNA sequence: TGTGCCAGCAGTTTAAGCGGGAGCATCAATGAGCAGTTCTTC.

This clonotype was counted at least ten times. V is TRBV29-1 and J is TRBJ2-6; possible D gene TRBD1, 5 bases. The V gene's germline CDR1 is SQVTM and CDR2 ANQGSEA. The ends were cut back, 1 base at V and 8 bases at J, with 9 bases in the middle. CDR3 length: 13 amino acids. The CDR3 reads CSVEGRTPNVLTF. Here the CDR3 DNA reads TGCAGCGTTGAAGGTCGGACACCCAACGTCCTGACTTTC.

This clonotype was recorded a few times. The genes are TRBV5-4 and TRBJ2-1, with TRBD2 matching over 12 bases. Germline trimming cut 6 bases from V and 4 bases from J; bases unmatched to any gene: 5. CDR1 is SGHNT and CDR2 is YYREEE in the germline V gene (reference sequence). The CDR3 has 15 amino acids. The CDR3 is CASNGGTSGYNEQFF. The CDR3, as DNA: TGTGCCAGCAACGGGGGGACTAGCGGGTACAATGAGCAGTTCTTC.

CDR3 sequence: CASSPPSGDTEAFF. The CDR3 coding sequence is TGTGCCAGCAGCCCCCCCTCGGGAGACACTGAAGCTTTCTTT. V gene TRBV9 combines with J gene TRBJ1-1, with unresolved D. The CDR3 length is 14 residues. Looked up from germline, CDR1 is SGDLS and CDR2 is YYNGEE. V shed 4 bases and J shed 3 bases, with 13 bases lying between them.

This clonotype was recorded at least ten times. The chain recombines TRBV3-1 with TRBJ2-1; 11 positions agree with TRBD2. CDR1 is LGHDT, CDR2 YNNKEL, per germline (reference sequence). CDR3 size: 17 residues. With V trimmed by 2 bases and J by 9 bases, 12 bases remained unmatched. This CDR3 is CASSQFLAGGPNIEQFF. The CDR3 DNA sequence: TGTGCCAGCAGCCAATTTTTAGCGGGAGGGCCTAATATTGAGCAGTTCTTC.

At least ten counts were recorded for this clonotype. The V call is TRBV7-2, the J call TRBJ2-2; D unresolved. Per germline, CDR1 SGHTA and CDR2 FQGNSA. The CDR3 sequence is 13 residues long. V was clipped by 1 base and J by 7 bases, with 7 bases between them. Here the CDR3 reads CASSLVMVGELFF. The CDR3 coding sequence is TGTGCCAGCAGCTTAGTGATGGTCGGGGAGCTGTTTTTT.

This clonotype was detected once. The chain uses TRBV27 and TRBJ1-4, with D tentatively TRBD1 (5 bases). V was trimmed by 6 bases and J by 0 bases, leaving 17 bases between them. The CDR3 covers 17 residues. The V gene's germline CDR1 is MNHEY and CDR2 SMNVEV (reference sequence). In nucleotides, the CDR3 is TGTGCCAGCAGCGGAGTAAGGGGATGGGCAACTAATGAAAAACTGTTTTTT. Translation: CASSGVRGWATNEKLFF. The whole variable domain, filled in from reference TRBV27 and TRBJ1-4, reads EAQVTQNPRYLITVTGKKLTVTCSQNMNHEYMSWYRQDPGLGLRQIYYSMNVEVTDKGDVPEGYKVSRKEKRNFPLILESPSPNQTSLYFCASSGVRGWATNEKLFFGSGTQLSVL.

The CDR3 region is CSVGNRGQGAPGYTF. The DNA of the CDR3 is TGCAGCGTGGGGAACCGGGGACAGGGGGCTCCTGGCTACACCTTC. The chain recombines TRBV29-1 with TRBJ1-2; 12 bases align to TRBD1. The germline V gene encodes CDR1 SQVTM and CDR2 ANQGSEA. The junction had 12 bases not matched to a gene; V was cut back by 6 bases and J by 7 bases. The CDR3 sequence is 15 residues long.

The table lists this clonotype with many counts. The genes are TRBV5-1 and TRBJ1-1, with unresolved D. Germline values: CDR1 SGHRS, CDR2 YFSETQ. V was cut by 4 bases and J by 4 bases, with 11 bases left in between. The CDR3 consists of 13 residues. This CDR3 is CASSSYSGTEAFF. CDR3 coding DNA: TGCGCCAGCAGCAGTTACTCGGGCACTGAAGCTTTCTTT.

This clonotype was seen a few times. The genes are TRBV4-1 and TRBJ2-7, with 9 bases that match TRBD2. Trimming removed 2 bases from V and 4 bases from J; junction bases left unmatched: 6. Germline-derived CDR1 and CDR2 are MGHRA and YSYEKL. The CDR3 consists of 15 residues. CDR3 amino acids: CASSQSRREGYEQYF. CDR3 DNA: TGCGCCAGCAGCCAATCTCGGCGGGAGGGATACGAGCAGTACTTC.

This clonotype showed up just a few times. The chain is built from TRBV10-3 and TRBJ2-2, with D possibly being TRBD1 (6 bases). The V end was cut by 7 bases, the J end by 2 bases, with 8 bases between. The CDR3 totals 13 residues. The germline CDR1 and CDR2 sequences are ENHRY and SYGVKD. In DNA form, the CDR3 reads TGTGCCATCAAACAGGGAAACACCGGGGAGCTGTTTTTT. Protein: CAIKQGNTGELFF.

V gene TRBV5-1 combines with J gene TRBJ2-1, with TRBD2 matching 8 bases. CDR3 length equals 13 residues. Germline CDR1 SGHRS, CDR2 YFSETQ. V was clipped by 4 bases and J by 10 bases; unmatched bases: 7. The CDR3 DNA follows: TGCGCCAGCAGCCCCTCGGGACTAGGGGAGCAGTTCTTC. This translates into CASSPSGLGEQFF. The full variable domain, in which reference TRBV5-1 and TRBJ2-1 provide the parts outside the CDR3, is KAGVTQTPRYLIKTRGQQVTLSCSPISGHRSVSWYQQTPGQGLQFLFEYFSETQRNKGNFPGRFSGRQFSNSRSEMNVSTLELGDSALYLCASSPSGLGEQFFGPGTRLTVL.

This clonotype was observed a handful of times. The chain links TRBV27 to TRBJ2-7; 8 bases are a match to TRBD2. CDR3 length: 14 residues. J gave up 1 base and V 5 bases, and 4 bases lay outside the gene matches. Germline-derived CDR1 and CDR2 are MNHEY and SMNVEV (reference sequence). Here the CDR3 DNA reads TGTGCCAGCAGTCATGGCGGGGGGTCCTACGAGCAGTACTTC. This encodes CASSHGGGSYEQYF.

This chain joins TRBV28 and TRBJ1-3; D is undetermined. V gave up 2 bases and J gave up 2 bases, with 7 bases separating them. Germline CDR1 reads MDHEN; CDR2 reads SYDVKM. This CDR3 spans 14 amino acids. CDR3 DNA sequence: TGTGCCAGCAGTTTAGGGTTTGCTGGAAACACCATATATTTT. The encoded protein is CASSLGFAGNTIYF.

V gene TRBV28 combines with J gene TRBJ1-2, with 7 bases lining up with TRBD1. The germline V gene encodes CDR1 MDHEN and CDR2 SYDVKM. The CDR3 sequence is 14 residues long. J gave up 4 bases and V 2 bases, and 4 bases lay outside the gene matches. The CDR3 nucleotides read TGTGCCAGCAGTTTAGGGACAGTCACCTATGGCTACACCTTC. Protein: CASSLGTVTYGYTF.

This clonotype was recorded many times. The chain joins TRBV2 to TRBJ2-1; D may correspond to TRBD1 or TRBD2 (5 bases each). The CDR3 has 15 amino acids. V gave up 0 bases and J gave up 2 bases, with 8 bases separating them. Germline V gene data show CDR1 as SNHLY and CDR2 as FYNNEI. The CDR3 nucleotides read TGTGCCAGCAGTGAAGCGCCGGGACCCTACAATGAGCAGTTCTTC. It translates to CASSEAPGPYNEQFF.

About this clonotype itself: Just one base apart from a much larger clone, this may be a read error. The DNA is omitted, as the CDR3 cannot be located on it reliably, and the CDR3 follows TCRdb's listing. The genes are TRBV5-1 and TRBJ2-7; the listed D gene, TRBD2, was not tested against the DNA. The germline CDR1 and CDR2 sequences are SGHRS and YFSETQ. Including both end residues, the CDR3 is 15 amino acids long. CDR3 region: CACSAGTSGDYEQYF.

This clonotype appeared a few times. The chain links TRBV5-4 to TRBJ2-4, with TRBD2 identical over 8 bases. Per the germline V gene, CDR1 is SGHNT and CDR2 is YYREEE (reference sequence). V shed 2 bases, J shed 6 bases, and the junction held 7 bases outside the gene matches. The CDR3 runs to 15 residues. The CDR3: CASSLDSGTGNIQYF. CDR3 bases: TGTGCCAGCAGCTTAGATAGCGGGACCGGAAACATTCAGTACTTC.

There are many counts of this clonotype. This chain uses TRBV28 with TRBJ2-7; 7 bases agree with TRBD1. The V gene end was trimmed by 2 bases and the J gene end by 2 bases; junction bases not matched to a gene: 6. The CDR3 is 15 amino acids. The germline CDR1 and CDR2 sequences are MDHEN and SYDVKM. In nucleotides, the CDR3 is TGTGCCAGCAGTTTAGAGAGGACAGGAGCCTACGAGCAGTACTTC. Residues: CASSLERTGAYEQYF.

The sample holds many counts of this clonotype. The chain employs TRBV7-2 and TRBJ2-1; 11 bases agree with TRBD2. The ends lost 1 base at V and 4 bases at J; junction bases unmatched: 9. The CDR3 is 18 amino acids. Germline lookup yields CDR1 SGHTA and CDR2 FQGNSA. The CDR3 coding sequence is TGTGCCAGCAGCTTAGAGGGACTAGCGGCCCTAGGGTACAATGAGCAGTTCTTC. Translated, it gives CASSLEGLAALGYNEQFF. Variable domain in full (rest from reference TRBV7-2 and TRBJ2-1): GAGVSQSPSNKVTEKGKDVELRCDPISGHTALYWYRQSLGQGLEFLIYFQGNSAPDKSGLPSDRFSAERTGGSVSTLTIQRTQQEDSAVYLCASSLEGLAALGYNEQFFGPGTRLTVL.